This T cell receptor beta chain emerged from a study of somatic mutations in cytotoxic T cells in rheumatoid arthritis. Turning to the study itself: Patient blood (around 30 ml EDTA) was taken immediately after diagnosis and before treatment. At nearly 100% purity, some V beta antibody-stained T-cell populations were flow-sorted, and these included V beta1+ cells that were sequenced for TCRB.

Positive magnetic bead selection separated CD4+ and CD8+ cells, and flow cytometry confirmed purity. Authors' analysis steps: Expanded CD8+ clones from patients, those larger than 1%, seldom had a match among published virus-specific TCRB sequences. Measured with immunoSEQ multiplex PCR; TCRdb has only the in-frame clones, and not every one. V, J and clone size reflect that table, while D and trimming were determined from the DNA. The sample has approximately 19,000 clones; over 75% are singletons. Germline lookup yields CDR1 SGHRS and CDR2 YFSETQ. J was trimmed by 5 bases and V by 5 bases; bases with no gene match: 12. The CDR3 has 16 residues.

The chain has TRBV5-1 and TRBJ2-5; TRBD2 matches 10 bases. The sample was CD8+ T cells sorted from blood. This clonotype originated in an adult with rheumatoid arthritis. CDR3 amino acids: CASRLSGGSTGETQYF. The DNA of the CDR3 is TGCGCCAGCAGACTTAGCGGGGGGTCAACGGGGGAGACCCAGTACTTC.